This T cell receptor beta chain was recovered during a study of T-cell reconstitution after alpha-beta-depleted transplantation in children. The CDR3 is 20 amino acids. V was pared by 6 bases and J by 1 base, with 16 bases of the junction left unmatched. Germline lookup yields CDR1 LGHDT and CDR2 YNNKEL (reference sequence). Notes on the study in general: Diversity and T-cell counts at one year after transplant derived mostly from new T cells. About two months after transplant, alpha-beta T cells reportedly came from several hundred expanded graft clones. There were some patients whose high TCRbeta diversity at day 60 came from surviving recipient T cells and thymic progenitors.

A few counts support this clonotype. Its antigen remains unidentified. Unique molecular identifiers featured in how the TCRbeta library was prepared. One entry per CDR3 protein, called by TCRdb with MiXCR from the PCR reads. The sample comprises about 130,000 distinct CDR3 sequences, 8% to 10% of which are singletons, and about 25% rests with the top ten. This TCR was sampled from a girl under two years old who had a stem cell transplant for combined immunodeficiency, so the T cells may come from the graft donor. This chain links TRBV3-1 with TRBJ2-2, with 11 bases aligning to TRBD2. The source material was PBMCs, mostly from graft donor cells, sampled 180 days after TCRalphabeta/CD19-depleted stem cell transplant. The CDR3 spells CASRTLRSNSGRVNTGELFF. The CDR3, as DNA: TGTGCCAGCAGGACCCTCCGCTCTAATAGCGGGAGGGTGAACACCGGGGAGCTGTTTTTT.